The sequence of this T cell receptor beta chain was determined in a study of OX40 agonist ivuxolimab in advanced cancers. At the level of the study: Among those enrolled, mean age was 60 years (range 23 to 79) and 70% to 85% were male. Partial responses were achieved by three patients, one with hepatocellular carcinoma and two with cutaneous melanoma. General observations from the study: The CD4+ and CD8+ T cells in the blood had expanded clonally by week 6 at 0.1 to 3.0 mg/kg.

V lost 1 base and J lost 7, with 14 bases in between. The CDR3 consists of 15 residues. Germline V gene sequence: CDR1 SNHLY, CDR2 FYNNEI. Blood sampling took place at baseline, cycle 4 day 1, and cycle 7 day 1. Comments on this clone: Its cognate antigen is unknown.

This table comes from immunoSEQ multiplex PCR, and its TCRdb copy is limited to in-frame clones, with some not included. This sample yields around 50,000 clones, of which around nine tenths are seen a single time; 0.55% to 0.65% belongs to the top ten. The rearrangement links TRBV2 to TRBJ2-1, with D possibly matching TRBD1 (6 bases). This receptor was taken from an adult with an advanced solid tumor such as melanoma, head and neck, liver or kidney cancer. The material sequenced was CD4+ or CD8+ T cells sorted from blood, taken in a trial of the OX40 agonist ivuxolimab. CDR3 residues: CASSEVRAGANEQFF. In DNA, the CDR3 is TGTGCCAGCAGTGAAGTAAGGGCAGGGGCTAATGAGCAGTTCTTC.